The 32 T cell receptor beta chains below were found in one sample sequenced in a study of shared clonotypes between healthy human individuals. Repertoires were generated with immunoSEQ multiplex PCR, while TCRdb's copy carries only in-frame clones and drops some. The sample has some 1 million clones, approximately 68% seen once. The sequenced material came from memory CD4+ T cells sorted from blood. Subset specified: CD45RA-negative fraction. The receptors were sampled from a man aged 18 to 29 in good health.

As to this clone: This sample includes further DNA sequences coding for the same CDR3. Here the CDR3 DNA reads TGTGCCAGCAGCTTATCCCCGGGACCTTACGAGCAGTACTTC. This gives the protein CASSLSPGPYEQYF. The chain recombines TRBV7-2 with TRBJ2-7; the D gene could be TRBD1 or TRBD2 (5 bases each). Trimming pared 2 bases from V and 4 bases from J, leaving 12 bases between. This CDR3 comprises 14 residues. Per germline, CDR1 SGHTA and CDR2 FQGNSA.

The chain carries TRBV5-1 and TRBJ2-4; the D gene is possibly TRBD1 (5 bases). V gave up 3 bases and J gave up 2 bases, with 18 bases separating them. CDR3 length equals 17 residues. CDR1 is SGHRS and CDR2 is YFSETQ in the germline V gene. The CDR3 nucleotides are TGCGCCAGCAGCTCTCCAGGGTTGGTTCAGTCCAAAAACATTCAGTACTTC. Translating gives CASSSPGLVQSKNIQYF.

For this clone: The same CDR3 is also encoded by other DNA sequences in this sample. This sequence joins TRBV6-1 and TRBJ1-4; D gene uncertain. From germline, CDR1 is MNHNS and CDR2 SASEGT. V was trimmed by 8 bases and J by 5 bases, leaving 6 bases between them. The CDR3 has 11 residues. CDR3 DNA sequence: TGTGCCAGCTTAAGGAATGAAAAACTGTTTTTT. Translated, it gives CASLRNEKLFF.

A few counts support this clone. The J gene is TRBJ2-1, the V gene TRBV5-1; possibly TRBD1 or TRBD2 for D (7 bases each). CDR3 length equals 14 residues. V lost 10 bases and J 5 bases, leaving 19 bases between the germline ends. CDR1 and CDR2 (germline): SGHRS, YFSETQ. CDR3: CASRGDRNNNEQFF. The CDR3 nucleotides are TGCGCCTCCCGGGGGGACAGAAATAACAATGAGCAGTTCTTC.

This sequence joins TRBV5-4 and TRBJ1-3; D gene unclear. V was shortened by 5 bases and J by 2 bases, with 11 bases between the two germline ends. Germline assignment: CDR1 SGHNT and CDR2 YYREEE (reference sequence). This CDR3 has 14 residues. The chain's CDR3 is CASRSGPAGNTIYF. CDR3 bases: TGTGCCAGCAGGTCCGGGCCTGCTGGAAACACCATATATTTT.

In regard to this clone: The same CDR3 also results from other DNA sequences found in this sample. This chain links TRBV11-2 with TRBJ2-3, with D possibly matching TRBD2 (5 bases). Trimming shortened V by 3 bases and J by 1 base, and 11 bases separated the two germline ends. CDR1 SGHAT and CDR2 FQNNGV come from the germline V gene. The CDR3 length is 15 residues. The CDR3 protein is CASSLDGRGTDTQYF. CDR3 in DNA: TGTGCCAGCAGCTTGGACGGGCGGGGCACAGATACGCAGTATTTT.

The chain links TRBV5-1 to TRBJ2-2; tentative D call: TRBD2 (5 bases). Germline V CDR1 and CDR2: SGHRS, YFSETQ. This CDR3 has 17 amino acids. V was shortened by 4 bases and J by 4 bases, with 20 bases between the two germline ends. The CDR3 loop reads CASSRTGGEGSTGELFF. DNA for the CDR3: TGCGCCAGCAGCCGAACGGGCGGAGAAGGGAGCACCGGGGAGCTGTTTTTT.

The J gene is TRBJ1-4, the V gene TRBV10-3; 8 nucleotides line up with TRBD1. This CDR3 has 14 amino acids. Germline V CDR1 and CDR2: ENHRY, SYGVKD. After removal of 4 bases from V and 7 bases from J, the junction contained 5 bases not matched to a gene. The CDR3 nucleotides are TGTGCCATCAGTGCCGACAGGGGTGTTGAAAAACTGTTTTTT. Protein product: CAISADRGVEKLFF.

The CDR3 loop reads CASSLGTDYNEQFF. DNA for the CDR3: TGTGCCAGCAGCTTAGGAACAGATTACAATGAGCAGTTCTTC. This chain connects TRBV11-3 to TRBJ2-1; D is undetermined. The germline V gene has CDR1 SGHNT and CDR2 YENEEA. The CDR3 is made up of 14 amino acids. Between the trimmed V and J ends, which lost 1 base and 4 bases, there was a span of 8 bases.

V is TRBV27 and J is TRBJ1-1; D is uncertain. Deletions cut 0 bases from V and 0 bases from J, with 11 bases between. Germline assignment: CDR1 MNHEY and CDR2 SMNVEV (reference sequence). The CDR3 length is 16 residues. The DNA of the CDR3 is TGTGCCAGCAGTTTATCGAAAGGGTACATGAACACTGAAGCTTTCTTT. This encodes CASSLSKGYMNTEAFF.

This clone has only a few counts. The chain has TRBV5-4 and TRBJ2-7, with 9 nucleotides matching TRBD1. From germline, CDR1 is SGHNT and CDR2 YYREEE (reference sequence). The junction had 9 bases not matched to a gene; V was cut back by 4 bases and J by 4 bases. This CDR3 contains 15 residues. Here the CDR3 DNA reads TGTGCCAGCAGCCCCGACAGGGGGAGACTATACGAGCAGTACTTC. Its protein product is CASSPDRGRLYEQYF.

This chain links TRBV5-1 with TRBJ2-2; possible D gene TRBD1, 5 bases. The CDR3 totals 14 residues. V gave up 8 bases and J gave up 4 bases, with 15 bases separating them. CDR1 is SGHRS and CDR2 is YFSETQ in the germline V gene. The CDR3 DNA is TGCGCCAGTAAAAAGGGTACAGGCACCGGGGAGCTGTTTTTT. Its protein product is CASKKGTGTGELFF.

There are a few counts of this clone. The CDR3 DNA reads as TGTGCCAGTAGTATCCGACTAGCGGGAGCCTACGAGCAGTACTTC. This sequence encodes CASSIRLAGAYEQYF. The chain carries TRBV19 and TRBJ2-7; 12 nucleotides line up with TRBD2. This CDR3 is built from 15 residues. CDR1 and CDR2 from the germline V gene are LNHDA and SQIVND (reference sequence). The V and J ends lost 3 bases and 2 bases, in that order; junction bases with no gene match: 2.

V is TRBV15 and J is TRBJ2-3; 7 nucleotides agree with TRBD1. With 3 bases clipped from V and 3 bases from J, the junction kept 3 bases outside the gene matches. Germline CDR1 LNHNV, CDR2 YYDKDF (reference sequence). There are 14 residues in the CDR3. The chain's CDR3 is CATSRGTDTDTQYF. The CDR3 DNA reads as TGTGCCACCAGCAGGGGGACAGATACAGATACGCAGTATTTT.

The chain is built from TRBV2 and TRBJ2-7; D is unclear. Germline CDR1 SNHLY, CDR2 FYNNEI. V lost 3 bases to trimming and J lost 2 bases, with 8 bases between them. There are 13 residues in the CDR3. The CDR3 DNA reads TGTGCCAGCAGTGATCGCGCAGCCTACGAGCAGTACTTC. Translating gives CASSDRAAYEQYF.

This sequence joins TRBV5-4 and TRBJ2-1; TRBD2 is a possible D gene (6 bases). V shed 7 bases and J shed 5 bases, with 16 bases lying between them. Germline CDR1 reads SGHNT; CDR2 reads YYREEE (reference sequence). CDR3 length equals 14 residues. CDR3 loop: CASARGGMNNEQFF. The CDR3 DNA reads TGTGCCAGCGCCCGGGGCGGGATGAACAATGAGCAGTTCTTC.

About this clone: Other DNA sequences within the sample encode an identical CDR3. The chain combines TRBV18 with TRBJ1-5; TRBD1 agrees at 9 bases. Germline CDR1 is KGHSH and CDR2 is LQKENI. J gave up 4 bases and V 6 bases, and 7 bases lay outside the gene matches. This CDR3 is built from 15 residues. The CDR3 DNA is TGTGCCAGCTCTCCGGACAGGGGTGGGAATCAGCCCCAGCATTTT. Translating gives CASSPDRGGNQPQHF. Together with reference TRBV18 and TRBJ1-5, the CDR3 gives the full variable domain: NAGVMQNPRHLVRRRGQEARLRCSPMKGHSHVYWYRQLPEEGLKFMVYLQKENIIDESGMPKERFSAEFPKEGPSILRIQQVVRGDSAAYFCASSPDRGGNQPQHFGDGTRLSIL.

This clone occurred once. CDR3 sequence: CASSLLGGGNEKLFF. The CDR3 DNA reads as TGTGCCAGCAGCCTTTTAGGGGGTGGTAATGAAAAACTGTTTTTT. This chain links TRBV28 with TRBJ1-4; D possibly corresponds to TRBD1 (6 bases). The CDR3 is made up of 15 amino acids. Germline V CDR1 and CDR2: MDHEN, SYDVKM. V shed 6 bases and J shed 4 bases, with 15 bases lying between them.

A remark on this clone: Other DNA sequences from this sample encode an identical CDR3 as well. This chain links TRBV7-3 with TRBJ2-1, with unresolved D. The CDR3 length is 13 residues. Trimming cost V 0 bases and J 5 bases, with 5 bases left between them. The germline V gene encodes CDR1 SGHTA and CDR2 FQGTGA. The CDR3 DNA sequence: TGTGCCAGCAGCTTAACCAGAGACAATGAGCAGTTCTTC. Translated, it gives CASSLTRDNEQFF.

The count of this clone is one. The chain couples TRBV5-8 to TRBJ2-3, with 9 nucleotides matching TRBD2. V was pared by 0 bases and J by 4 bases, with 0 bases of the junction left unmatched. Germline loops: CDR1 SGHTS, CDR2 YDEGEE. This CDR3 has 14 amino acids. The CDR3 sequence is CASSLGLAADTQYF. The CDR3 nucleotides read TGTGCCAGCAGCTTGGGACTAGCGGCAGATACGCAGTATTTT.

The chain has TRBV28 and TRBJ1-2; 7 bases agree with TRBD1. Germline-derived CDR1 and CDR2 are MDHEN and SYDVKM. The CDR3 has 14 residues. J lost 7 bases, V lost 7 bases, and 12 bases had no gene match. The CDR3 nucleotides read TGTGCCAGCATCGAGACAGGGCTAGGTTCTGGCTACACCTTC. Its protein product is CASIETGLGSGYTF.

The rearrangement joins TRBV29-1 to TRBJ2-3, with D unresolved. CDR3 length: 12 residues. The V gene's germline CDR1 is SQVTM and CDR2 ANQGSEA. V lost 2 bases and J 4 bases, leaving 7 bases between the germline ends. The DNA of the CDR3 is TGCAGCGTTGAACAGGAGCCAGATACGCAGTATTTT. Its translation: CSVEQEPDTQYF.

The chain combines TRBV5-5 with TRBJ2-3, with 10 bases identical to TRBD2. After removal of 4 bases from V and 0 bases from J, the junction contained 2 bases not matched to a gene. The CDR3 covers 15 residues. In germline, CDR1 is SGHKS, CDR2 YYEKEE (reference sequence). The CDR3, as DNA: TGTGCCAGCAGCACTAGCGGGGCTAGCACAGATACGCAGTATTTT. This codes for CASSTSGASTDTQYF.

This clone was detected only a few times. CDR3 DNA: TGTGCCTGGAGATCTTTAAGGGAGACCCAGTACTTC. This encodes CAWRSLRETQYF. The V gene is TRBV30, the J gene TRBJ2-5, with no clear D. V was shortened by 3 bases and J by 5 bases, with 10 bases between the two germline ends. The CDR3 is made up of 12 amino acids. Germline loops: CDR1 GTSNPN, CDR2 SVGIG (reference sequence).

This chain uses TRBV6-6 with TRBJ1-5, with 7 bases fitting TRBD1. In germline, CDR1 is MNHNY, CDR2 SVGAGI (reference sequence). CDR3 length: 15 residues. V trimming: 7 bases; J trimming: 4 bases; junction bases outside the gene matches: 10. The CDR3 sequence is CASKPTGRGNQPQHF. In DNA, the CDR3 is TGTGCCAGCAAACCGACAGGGCGGGGGAATCAGCCCCAGCATTTT.

The rearrangement uses TRBV7-9 and TRBJ1-2; D unclear. The CDR3 runs to 16 residues. Between the trimmed V and J ends, which lost 1 base and 4 bases, there was a span of 16 bases. Looked up from germline, CDR1 is SEHNR and CDR2 is FQNEAQ (reference sequence). The chain's CDR3 is CASSLDGAKGSYGYTF. CDR3 nucleotide sequence: TGTGCCAGCAGCTTAGATGGCGCCAAAGGTTCCTATGGCTACACCTTC.

The chain joins TRBV7-2 to TRBJ2-3, with unresolved D. The V gene lost 1 base and the J gene lost 8 bases, with 10 bases spanning the gap. CDR1 and CDR2 from the germline V gene are SGHTA and FQGNSA. There are 13 residues in the CDR3. CDR3 sequence: CASSLEMRGTQYF. The CDR3 coding sequence is TGTGCCAGCAGCTTAGAAATGCGAGGTACGCAGTATTTT.

This chain links TRBV7-2 with TRBJ2-7; 14 bases are shared with TRBD2. CDR1 is SGHTA, CDR2 FQGNSA, per germline. J was trimmed by 2 bases and V by 0 bases; bases with no gene match: 3. This CDR3 contains 17 residues. The CDR3 here is CASSLARTSGRTYEQYF. In DNA, the CDR3 is TGTGCCAGCAGCTTAGCTAGGACTAGCGGGAGGACCTACGAGCAGTACTTC.

This clone was found a few times. Other DNA sequences in this specimen translate into the identical CDR3. V and J are TRBV11-2 and TRBJ2-5; TRBD1 might be the D (6 bases). CDR1 is SGHAT and CDR2 is FQNNGV in the germline V gene. This CDR3 contains 13 residues. V dropped 3 bases and J dropped 5 bases, with 10 bases sitting between them. CDR3 DNA: TGTGCCAGCAGCTTGGGGGCTCGGGAGACCCAGTACTTC. It codes for CASSLGARETQYF.

This clone showed up just once. This chain links TRBV4-2 with TRBJ1-2, with TRBD1 as a possible D gene (5 bases). Germline V gives CDR1 LGHNA, CDR2 YNFKEQ. V was clipped by 3 bases and J by 6 bases, with 11 bases between them. There are 13 residues in the CDR3. The CDR3, as DNA: TGTGCCAGCAGCCACAGGGTTTACGATGGCTACACCTTC. This gives the protein CASSHRVYDGYTF.

The rearrangement links TRBV15 to TRBJ2-1; no definite D call. The CDR3 totals 15 residues. Germline loops: CDR1 LNHNV, CDR2 YYDKDF (reference sequence). V dropped 0 bases and J dropped 0 bases, with 6 bases sitting between them. For the CDR3, the DNA is TGTGCCACCAGCAGAGATGCCGACTCCTACAATGAGCAGTTCTTC. This translates into CATSRDADSYNEQFF.

J is TRBJ2-1 and V is TRBV5-4; 7 nucleotides align to TRBD2. The CDR3 spans 16 residues. Germline trimming cut 2 bases from V and 8 bases from J; bases unmatched to any gene: 13. Germline values: CDR1 SGHNT, CDR2 YYREEE (reference sequence). The CDR3 loop is CASSLAGLPGTDEQFF. CDR3 DNA sequence: TGTGCCAGCAGCTTAGCGGGACTCCCGGGAACCGATGAGCAGTTCTTC.